Listed here are 2 T cell receptor beta chains from one sample, sequenced in a study of shared clonotypes between healthy human individuals. Measured with immunoSEQ multiplex PCR; TCRdb has only the in-frame clones, and not every one. The sample lists a few million clones; 85% to 95% were seen once. The sample was naive CD4+ T cells from PBMCs. Specified subset: CD45RA+ positively selected. The receptors shown here come from a man aged 18 to 30 in good health. Some clones in this sample may be carry-over from other donors' samples.

Concerning this clone itself: Within the sample, other DNA sequences also encode this same CDR3. V usage is TRBV2 and J usage is TRBJ1-3; D call uncertain. Germline CDR1 reads SNHLY; CDR2 reads FYNNEI. The CDR3 is made up of 14 amino acids. V lost 3 bases to trimming and J lost 0 bases, with 6 bases between them. For the CDR3, the DNA is TGTGCCAGCAGTGAGAGGAGCTCTGGAAACACCATATATTTT. Translation: CASSERSSGNTIYF.

This chain uses TRBV7-8 with TRBJ1-2, with TRBD1 matching 9 bases. This CDR3 is 16 amino acids long. V lost 5 bases, J lost 8 bases, and 15 bases stayed unmatched. Per the germline V gene, CDR1 is SGHVS and CDR2 is FQNEAQ. The CDR3 sequence: CASSLNFDRGAAGYTF. DNA of the CDR3: TGTGCCAGCAGCCTTAACTTTGACAGGGGGGCGGCCGGCTACACCTTC.